The rows below give T cell receptor beta chains drawn from one sample of a study of blood T cell repertoires in COVID-19. Sequenced by immunoSEQ multiplex PCR; TCRdb stores in-frame clones only, minus some. This repertoire shows 190,000 or so clones, roughly 88% found once; its top ten account for about 4.1%. Material: peripheral blood. Every receptor here comes from a woman aged 30 to 39 with acute or convalescent COVID-19. CDR3s include the opening cysteine and the closing phenylalanine or tryptophan. Fields, in order: CDR3 protein, CDR3 DNA, J gene, D gene, V gene, clone size. D genes are given only for firm matches. Where a row states a size, it is once, few, many or the class of an expanded clone; other rows omit it.

CDR3aa: CASRSDNQPQHF; CDR3nt: TGTGCCAGTAGGTCAGATAATCAGCCCCAGCATTTT; j_gene: TRBJ1-5; d_gene: NA; v_gene: TRBV19; abundance: NA
CDR3aa: CASSLLGGNEQFF; CDR3nt: TGCGCCAGCAGCTTGTTAGGCGGCAATGAGCAGTTCTTC; j_gene: TRBJ2-1; d_gene: NA; v_gene: TRBV5-1; abundance: once
CDR3aa: CASSGGLGDTEAFF; CDR3nt: TGTGCCAGCAGTGGGGGGTTAGGGGACACTGAAGCTTTCTTT; j_gene: TRBJ1-1; d_gene: NA; v_gene: TRBV11-2; abundance: NA
CDR3aa: CASSLSGGMNEQYF; CDR3nt: TGTGCCAGCAGTTTATCTGGGGGGATGAACGAGCAGTACTTC; j_gene: TRBJ2-7; d_gene: NA; v_gene: TRBV27; abundance: NA
CDR3aa: CASSRQGAELFF; CDR3nt: TGTGCCAGCAGCCGACAGGGGGCTGAACTGTTTTTT; j_gene: TRBJ1-4; d_gene: TRBD1; v_gene: TRBV6-5; abundance: NA
CDR3aa: CASSTGSGDTEAFF; CDR3nt: TGTGCCAGCAGCACCGGGAGTGGGGACACTGAAGCTTTCTTT; j_gene: TRBJ1-1; d_gene: NA; v_gene: TRBV7-9; abundance: NA
CDR3aa: CASSKGDSFPHEQYF; CDR3nt: TGTGCCAGCAGCAAAGGGGACAGTTTTCCCCACGAGCAGTACTTC; j_gene: TRBJ2-7; d_gene: NA; v_gene: TRBV21-1; abundance: NA
CDR3aa: CVSSGSLSYEQYF; CDR3nt: TGTGTTTCTAGCGGGAGTTTGTCCTACGAGCAGTACTTC; j_gene: TRBJ2-7; d_gene: TRBD2; v_gene: TRBV2; abundance: NA
CDR3aa: CASSIPGNDQPQHF; CDR3nt: TGTGCCAGTAGTATCCCCGGGAACGATCAGCCCCAGCATTTT; j_gene: TRBJ1-5; d_gene: NA; v_gene: TRBV19; abundance: NA
CDR3aa: CASSLGARVTEAFF; CDR3nt: TGCGCCAGCAGCTTGGGGGCCAGGGTCACTGAAGCTTTCTTT; j_gene: TRBJ1-1; d_gene: NA; v_gene: TRBV5-1; abundance: NA
CDR3aa: CASSQGSQGYGYTF; CDR3nt: TGTGCCAGCAGCCAGGGGTCCCAGGGCTATGGCTACACCTTC; j_gene: TRBJ1-2; d_gene: NA; v_gene: TRBV3-1/TRBV3-2; abundance: NA
CDR3aa: CASSLDPGQGAGELFF; CDR3nt: TGCGCCAGCAGCTTGGATCCGGGACAGGGGGCTGGAGAGCTGTTTTTT; j_gene: TRBJ2-2; d_gene: TRBD1; v_gene: TRBV5-1; abundance: NA
CDR3aa: CASSSGQEAFF; CDR3nt: TGTGCCAGCAGCTCTGGACAGGAAGCTTTCTTT; j_gene: TRBJ1-1; d_gene: NA; v_gene: TRBV7-9; abundance: NA
CDR3aa: CASSPQGNQPQHF; CDR3nt: TGCGCCAGCAGCCCCCAGGGCAATCAGCCCCAGCATTTT; j_gene: TRBJ1-5; d_gene: NA; v_gene: TRBV5-1; abundance: NA
CDR3aa: CASSLERRNTEAFF; CDR3nt: TGTGCCAGCAGCCTAGAACGTAGGAACACTGAAGCTTTCTTT; j_gene: TRBJ1-1; d_gene: NA; v_gene: TRBV3-1/TRBV3-2; abundance: NA
CDR3aa: CASSSGFRELFF; CDR3nt: TGTGCCAGCAGCTCAGGATTCCGGGAGCTGTTTTTT; j_gene: TRBJ2-2; d_gene: NA; v_gene: TRBV14; abundance: few
CDR3aa: CAVHRASSGANVLTF; CDR3nt: TGCGCCGTCCACAGGGCTTCCTCTGGGGCCAACGTCCTGACTTTC; j_gene: TRBJ2-6; d_gene: NA; v_gene: TRBV10-2; abundance: once
CDR3aa: CASSLGALTRANEQFF; CDR3nt: TGCGCCAGCAGCTTGGGGGCCCTGACTAGGGCCAATGAGCAGTTCTTC; j_gene: TRBJ2-1; d_gene: NA; v_gene: TRBV5-1; abundance: NA
CDR3aa: CASSSPGDGLYGYTF; CDR3nt: TGTGCCAGCAGTTCACCAGGGGATGGGCTCTATGGCTACACCTTC; j_gene: TRBJ1-2; d_gene: NA; v_gene: TRBV28; abundance: NA
CDR3aa: CAASGGGLIGELFF; CDR3nt: TGTGCCGCCAGTGGTGGGGGCTTGATCGGGGAGCTGTTTTTT; j_gene: TRBJ2-2; d_gene: NA; v_gene: TRBV24-1; abundance: NA
CDR3aa: CASCEGQAKQETQYF; CDR3nt: TGCGCCAGCTGCGAAGGACAGGCAAAGCAAGAGACCCAGTACTTC; j_gene: TRBJ2-5; d_gene: TRBD1; v_gene: TRBV5-1; abundance: NA
CDR3aa: CASSQARDTEAFF; CDR3nt: TGTGCCAGCAGCCAAGCCAGGGACACTGAAGCTTTCTTT; j_gene: TRBJ1-1; d_gene: NA; v_gene: TRBV7-9; abundance: NA
CDR3aa: CASSERRQETQYF; CDR3nt: TGTGCCAGCAGTGAACGGAGACAAGAGACCCAGTACTTC; j_gene: TRBJ2-5; d_gene: NA; v_gene: TRBV2; abundance: few
CDR3aa: CASSLLAANTEAFF; CDR3nt: TGTGCCAGCAGTTTATTGGCGGCGAACACTGAAGCTTTCTTT; j_gene: TRBJ1-1; d_gene: NA; v_gene: TRBV27; abundance: NA
CDR3aa: CASNSDYEETQYF; CDR3nt: TGTGCCAGCAACTCGGACTACGAAGAGACCCAGTACTTC; j_gene: TRBJ2-5; d_gene: NA; v_gene: TRBV2; abundance: NA
CDR3aa: CASSGTSQETQYF; CDR3nt: TGTGCCAGCAGTGGGACTAGTCAGGAGACCCAGTACTTC; j_gene: TRBJ2-5; d_gene: TRBD2; v_gene: TRBV2; abundance: NA
CDR3aa: CASSQSLGEQFF; CDR3nt: TGTGCCAGCAGCCAAAGCCTAGGAGAGCAGTTCTTC; j_gene: TRBJ2-1; d_gene: NA; v_gene: TRBV3-1/TRBV3-2; abundance: NA
CDR3aa: CASSKESQGNSPLHF; CDR3nt: TGTGCCAGCAGCAAAGAATCACAGGGAAATTCACCCCTCCACTTT; j_gene: TRBJ1-6; d_gene: NA; v_gene: TRBV21-1; abundance: NA
CDR3aa: CAWSVSLLMVTGELFF; CDR3nt: TGTGCCTGGAGTGTTAGTTTGCTTATGGTCACCGGGGAGCTGTTTTTT; j_gene: TRBJ2-2; d_gene: NA; v_gene: TRBV30; abundance: NA
CDR3aa: CASSLGTTRLDTIYF; CDR3nt: TGTGCCAGCAGTTTAGGGACAACAAGGTTGGACACCATATATTTT; j_gene: TRBJ1-3; d_gene: NA; v_gene: TRBV28; abundance: NA
CDR3aa: CASSPAPNNSPLHF; CDR3nt: TGTGCCAGCTCCCCCGCGCCGAATAATTCACCCCTCCACTTT; j_gene: TRBJ1-6; d_gene: NA; v_gene: TRBV6-5; abundance: NA
CDR3aa: CSASSWDRGNSPLHF; CDR3nt: TGCAGTGCTAGTTCTTGGGACAGGGGGAATTCACCCCTCCACTTT; j_gene: TRBJ1-6; d_gene: TRBD1; v_gene: TRBV20-1; abundance: NA
CDR3aa: CASSQDGARPEQFF; CDR3nt: TGTGCCAGCAGCCAAGACGGAGCGCGCCCTGAGCAGTTCTTC; j_gene: TRBJ2-1; d_gene: NA; v_gene: TRBV3-1/TRBV3-2; abundance: NA
CDR3aa: CASDGSGYGYTF; CDR3nt: TGTGCCAGCGATGGTTCGGGATATGGCTACACCTTC; j_gene: TRBJ1-2; d_gene: NA; v_gene: TRBV28; abundance: NA
CDR3aa: CATSDTGTGALKRELFF; CDR3nt: TGTGCCACCAGTGACACCGGGACAGGGGCCTTGAAGCGGGAGCTGTTTTTT; j_gene: TRBJ2-2; d_gene: TRBD1; v_gene: TRBV24-1; abundance: NA
CDR3aa: CASSLTDYGYTF; CDR3nt: TGTGCCAGCAGCCTAACAGACTATGGCTACACCTTC; j_gene: TRBJ1-2; d_gene: NA; v_gene: TRBV11-2; abundance: NA
CDR3aa: CASGTGFPQPQHF; CDR3nt: TGTGCCAGTGGCACAGGATTCCCTCAGCCCCAGCATTTT; j_gene: TRBJ1-5; d_gene: NA; v_gene: TRBV19; abundance: once
CDR3aa: CASSSSTGELFF; CDR3nt: NA; j_gene: TRBJ2-2; d_gene: NA; v_gene: TRBV12-3/TRBV12-4; abundance: NA
CDR3aa: CSARGAETQYF; CDR3nt: TGCAGTGCTAGAGGGGCAGAGACCCAGTACTTC; j_gene: TRBJ2-5; d_gene: NA; v_gene: TRBV20-1; abundance: NA
CDR3aa: CASGGGYEQYF; CDR3nt: TGTGCCAGCGGGGGGGGCTACGAGCAGTACTTC; j_gene: TRBJ2-7; d_gene: TRBD2; v_gene: TRBV27; abundance: few
CDR3aa: CSVDKQGARGYTF; CDR3nt: TGCAGCGTTGATAAACAGGGGGCAAGGGGCTACACCTTC; j_gene: TRBJ1-2; d_gene: TRBD1; v_gene: TRBV29-1; abundance: NA
CDR3aa: CASSYSTQGGTEAFF; CDR3nt: TGTGCCAGCAGTTACTCGACACAGGGGGGAACTGAAGCTTTCTTT; j_gene: TRBJ1-1; d_gene: TRBD1; v_gene: TRBV6-5; abundance: once
CDR3aa: CASSGQAGGDEQFF; CDR3nt: TGCGCCAGCAGCGGTCAGGCGGGGGGCGATGAGCAGTTCTTC; j_gene: TRBJ2-1; d_gene: TRBD2; v_gene: TRBV5-1; abundance: NA
CDR3aa: CASSIHREETQYF; CDR3nt: TGTGCCAGCAGCATCCACAGGGAAGAGACCCAGTACTTC; j_gene: TRBJ2-5; d_gene: NA; v_gene: TRBV7-8; abundance: NA
CDR3aa: CASSIGTAQQPQHF; CDR3nt: TGTGCCAGCAGTATCGGGACAGCCCAACAGCCCCAGCATTTT; j_gene: TRBJ1-5; d_gene: TRBD1; v_gene: TRBV27; abundance: NA
CDR3aa: CAKAGTGRTGWFF; CDR3nt: TGTGCCAAAGCCGGGACAGGGAGAACGGGGTGGTTCTTC; j_gene: TRBJ2-1; d_gene: TRBD1; v_gene: TRBV2; abundance: NA
CDR3aa: CASIQEVAGASTGELFF; CDR3nt: TGTGCCAGCATCCAAGAGGTAGCAGGGGCAAGCACCGGGGAGCTGTTTTTT; j_gene: TRBJ2-2; d_gene: NA; v_gene: TRBV7-9; abundance: NA
CDR3aa: CSVEMELAGELFF; CDR3nt: TGCAGCGTTGAAATGGAGCTGGCCGGGGAGCTGTTTTTT; j_gene: TRBJ2-2; d_gene: NA; v_gene: TRBV29-1; abundance: NA
CDR3aa: CASSLDRATDTQYF; CDR3nt: TGTGCCAGCAGCTTGGACAGGGCAACAGATACGCAGTATTTT; j_gene: TRBJ2-3; d_gene: TRBD1; v_gene: TRBV7-8; abundance: NA
CDR3aa: CASSKETDTQYF; CDR3nt: TGTGCCAGTAGTAAGGAGACAGATACGCAGTATTTT; j_gene: TRBJ2-3; d_gene: NA; v_gene: TRBV19; abundance: NA
CDR3aa: CASSEGGYEQYF; CDR3nt: TGTGCCAGCAGTGAAGGAGGATACGAGCAGTACTTC; j_gene: TRBJ2-7; d_gene: NA; v_gene: TRBV6-1; abundance: NA
CDR3aa: CASRINLNSYNEQFF; CDR3nt: TGTGCTAGCAGAATTAACCTAAACTCCTACAATGAGCAGTTCTTC; j_gene: TRBJ2-1; d_gene: NA; v_gene: TRBV7-7; abundance: few
CDR3aa: CASSPPDRLQPHF; CDR3nt: TGTGCCAGCAGCCCCCCGGACAGATTACAACCACATTTC; j_gene: TRBJ2-7; d_gene: NA; v_gene: TRBV12-3/TRBV12-4; abundance: NA
CDR3aa: CASSFGLAANEQFF; CDR3nt: TGCGCCAGCAGCTTCGGGCTAGCGGCGAATGAGCAGTTCTTC; j_gene: TRBJ2-1; d_gene: TRBD2; v_gene: TRBV5-1; abundance: NA
CDR3aa: CSVGRGGVDQPQHF; CDR3nt: TGCAGCGTTGGTCGGGGGGGGGTTGATCAGCCCCAGCATTTT; j_gene: TRBJ1-5; d_gene: NA; v_gene: TRBV29-1; abundance: NA
CDR3aa: CSASPGRPSF; CDR3nt: TGCAGTGCTAGTCCCGGGAGACCTTCATTC; j_gene: TRBJ2-7; d_gene: NA; v_gene: TRBV20-1; abundance: NA